Below, 15 T cell receptor beta chains from the same sample are listed, as sequenced in a study of shared clonotypes between healthy human individuals. The protocol was immunoSEQ multiplex PCR, while the TCRdb copy is restricted to in-frame clones and leaves out a portion. The sample has roughly 2,000,000 clones, just under 95% seen once. Cells designated naive CD8 were CD45RO-negative and were positively selected for CCR7, with terminally differentiated effector memory CD45RA+ cells excluded. The sequencing input was naive CD8+ T cells sorted from blood. These receptors were collected from a man younger than 30 in good health.

The chain couples TRBV9 to TRBJ2-7; 7 bases fit TRBD1. The CDR3 length is 15 residues. J lost 2 bases, V lost 0 bases, and 5 bases had no gene match. Germline V CDR1 and CDR2: SGDLS, YYNGEE. Written as DNA, the CDR3 is TGTGCCAGCAGCGTAGGACAGGGCTCAACCTACGAGCAGTACTTC. It yields the protein CASSVGQGSTYEQYF.

The V and J genes are TRBV25-1 and TRBJ1-6; D gene unclear. The ends were cut back, 3 bases at V and 0 bases at J, with 9 bases in the middle. There are 16 residues in the CDR3. Germline CDR1 MGHDK, CDR2 SYGVNS. The CDR3 DNA follows: TGTGCCAGCAGTGATGACAAGAGCTCCTATAATTCACCCCTCCACTTT. It translates to CASSDDKSSYNSPLHF. The full variable domain, completed using reference TRBV25-1 and TRBJ1-6, is EADIYQTPRYLVIGTGKKITLECSQTMGHDKMYWYQQDPGMELHLIHYSYGVNSTEKGDLSSESTVSRIRTEHFPLTLESARPSHTSQYLCASSDDKSSYNSPLHFGNGTRLTVT.

The rearrangement uses TRBV2 and TRBJ2-1; 8 nucleotides align to TRBD2. Germline V gene data show CDR1 as SNHLY and CDR2 as FYNNEI. This CDR3 is 12 amino acids long. The CDR3 DNA reads TGTGGAACGGGAGGGTCCTACAATGAGCAGTTCTTC. Its protein product is CGTGGSYNEQFF.

V and J are TRBV6-1 and TRBJ2-7, with a weak D call TRBD1 (6 bases). Germline V gives CDR1 MNHNS, CDR2 SASEGT. The CDR3 covers 15 residues. Trimming removed 5 bases from V and 0 bases from J, with 14 bases in between. The DNA of the CDR3 is TGTGCCAGCAGTCACAGGGATATAAGCTCCTACGAGCAGTACTTC. Its translation: CASSHRDISSYEQYF.

V usage is TRBV6-5 and J usage is TRBJ2-2, with D hard to call. Trimming took off 0 bases at V and 8 bases at J, with 13 bases between the two ends. Germline V lookup: CDR1 MNHEY, CDR2 SVGAGI. CDR3 size: 15 residues. The CDR3 region has the DNA TGTGCCAGCAGTTACTCGATACGTGGGAATGGGGAGCTGTTTTTT. Its protein is CASSYSIRGNGELFF.

V and J are TRBV5-4 and TRBJ1-2, with 10 bases that match TRBD1. The germline gives CDR1 SGHNT, CDR2 YYREEE (reference sequence). The length of the CDR3 is 14 residues. Trimming at V came to 3 bases and at J to 7 bases, leaving 6 bases not matched to a gene. DNA of the CDR3: TGTGCCAGCAGCTCCGGGACAGGGGATTTTGGCTACACCTTC. Amino acids: CASSSGTGDFGYTF.

The V and J genes are TRBV13 and TRBJ2-5; D may be TRBD2 (5 bases). The germline V and J ends were trimmed by 0 bases and 5 bases, with 13 bases remaining between them. This CDR3 region has 15 residues. Germline CDR1 PRHDT, CDR2 FYEKMQ (reference sequence). CDR3 DNA: TGTGCCAGCAGCTTAGGCGAGCCAGGCGGGGAGACCCAGTACTTC. It encodes CASSLGEPGGETQYF.

J is TRBJ2-7 and V is TRBV6-1; weak D call: TRBD2 (5 bases). The CDR3 runs to 14 residues. Germline CDR1 and CDR2: MNHNS and SASEGT. V lost 4 bases and J lost 2, with 12 bases in between. The DNA for the CDR3 is TGTGCCAGCAGTGCATACAGCGGAGCCTACGAGCAGTACTTC. It translates to CASSAYSGAYEQYF.

This clone was counted once. V gene TRBV2 combines with J gene TRBJ2-3, with TRBD1 matching over 8 bases. V lost 8 bases, J lost 7 bases, and 5 bases stayed unmatched. In germline, CDR1 is SNHLY, CDR2 FYNNEI. The CDR3 has 12 amino acids. CDR3: CASLQGVNTQYF. Here the CDR3 DNA reads TGTGCCAGCTTACAGGGGGTGAATACGCAGTATTTT.

V usage is TRBV4-1 and J usage is TRBJ1-1; D is unresolved. The CDR3 spans 14 residues. Germline V gene sequence: CDR1 MGHRA, CDR2 YSYEKL. V was clipped by 0 bases and J by 6 bases, with 11 bases between them. The DNA of the CDR3 is TGCGCCAGCAGCCAAGAAGGGCAGATCCCTGAAGCTTTCTTT. This translates into CASSQEGQIPEAFF.

The chain employs TRBV2 and TRBJ2-7, with 8 positions matching TRBD2. With 4 bases clipped from V and 4 bases from J, the junction kept 9 bases outside the gene matches. Germline V gene data show CDR1 as SNHLY and CDR2 as FYNNEI. CDR3 length: 15 residues. CDR3 region: CASSGQGGGKYEQYF. CDR3 nucleotide sequence: TGTGCCAGCAGTGGTCAGGGCGGGGGGAAATACGAGCAGTACTTC.

The chain is built from TRBV4-3 and TRBJ2-7, with D possibly matching TRBD2 (5 bases). Germline V CDR1 and CDR2: LGHNA, YSLEER. Trimming removed 1 base from V and 4 bases from J, with 14 bases in between. The CDR3 consists of 15 residues. The CDR3 DNA follows: TGCGCCAGCAGCCAAGGCCTAGCTGATGAATACGAGCAGTACTTC. Its protein is CASSQGLADEYEQYF.

This clone was counted between two and nine times. This specimen includes other DNA sequences encoding the same CDR3. This sequence joins TRBV28 and TRBJ2-7, with 9 bases identical to TRBD1. CDR3 size: 13 residues. Germline lookup yields CDR1 MDHEN and CDR2 SYDVKM. With V trimmed by 4 bases and J by 3 bases, 1 base remained unmatched. The CDR3 nucleotides read TGTGCCAGCAGTTCGGGACAGGGCTACGAGCAGTACTTC. It encodes CASSSGQGYEQYF.

This chain joins TRBV28 and TRBJ2-5, with TRBD1 identical over 7 bases. V lost 5 bases, J lost 4 bases, and 7 bases stayed unmatched. Germline V gene data show CDR1 as MDHEN and CDR2 as SYDVKM. This CDR3 is built from 14 residues. The CDR3 coding sequence is TGTGCCAGCAGTACCAGACAGGGTTTAGAGACCCAGTACTTC. Translated: CASSTRQGLETQYF.

The CDR3 bases are TGTGCCAGCAGTTACTTAGGGAGCCCGAACACCGGGGAGCTGTTTTTT. Its translation: CASSYLGSPNTGELFF. The gene calls are TRBV6-5 and TRBJ2-2; TRBD2 might be the D (5 bases). This CDR3 comprises 16 residues. Germline V CDR1 and CDR2: MNHEY, SVGAGI. Trimming left V 1 base short and J 0 bases short, with 9 bases between.